This T cell receptor (beta chain) appears in the sequencing data of a study of blood T cell repertoires in COVID-19. The overall study: Samples taken during acute and convalescent COVID-19 were collected in the United States, Italy and Spain. Sources were T cells, B-cell-depleted T cells, or PBMCs; the material itself was cDNA or gDNA.

This CDR3 contains 14 residues. The germline V gene encodes CDR1 SGHRS and CDR2 YFSETQ. Germline trimming cut 4 bases from V and 5 bases from J; bases unmatched to any gene: 5. Source study methods: The authors estimated nucleated cell counts from reference gene primer amplification. Produced via immunoSEQ multiplex PCR; TCRdb's table is partial and in-frame only. V and J calls plus clone size are reproduced from that table; the DNA served to infer D and trimming. The sample gives more than 50,000 clones, around nine tenths of which show up once; 13% to 15% is in the top ten. The specimen sequenced was peripheral blood. This clonotype was sampled from a human donor with active COVID-19. The donor label of this sample is uncertain. The V call is TRBV5-1, the J call TRBJ1-1, with 10 nucleotides matching TRBD1. CDR3 in DNA: TGCGCCAGCAGCCCTGGACAGGGGGAAACTGAAGCTTTCTTT. It is translated as CASSPGQGETEAFF.